This T cell receptor (beta chain) is drawn from a study of Ad26.COV2.S vaccination and SARS-CoV-2 variants. This clone was counted a single time. The antigen is undetermined. Points from the study as a whole: Analytic work on TCR breadth and depth might have understated the full extent of total T cell responses. Spike-specific TCR breadth ran higher among vaccine recipients than placebo recipients.

Assay used: immunoSEQ multiplex PCR; TCRdb lists only in-frame clones, some missing. The repertoire consists of hundreds of thousands of clones, with 88% occurring once and the leading ten covering around 6.4%. As for treatment: around 19 received Ad26.COV2.S at low or high dose, single or two shots; about 5 received placebo; per-sample allocation not given. All samples were drawn on day 63, counting from the first vaccine or placebo injection. The donor's status was that of an adult aged 18-55 years in Boston. The receptor was isolated from a person aged 18-60 years who received the Ad26.COV2.S COVID-19 vaccine or a placebo. The input for sequencing was peripheral blood, taken in a trial of Ad26.COV2.S vaccine versus placebo.

The CDR3 spells CASSLQTASSYNEQFF. In DNA form, the CDR3 reads TGTGCCAGCAGTCTCCAGACAGCGAGCTCCTACAATGAGCAGTTCTTC. The chain employs TRBV27 and TRBJ2-1, with a weak D call TRBD1 (5 bases). V was clipped by 5 bases and J by 0 bases, with 14 bases between them. CDR3 length equals 16 residues. CDR1 and CDR2 (germline): MNHEY, SMNVEV (reference sequence).